This T cell receptor (beta chain) originates from a study of cytomegalovirus exposure and HLA in healthy donors. Whole-study context: Around 79 million unique TCRs, all from HLA-typed donors, were included in an early release of the data.

The PCR employed 60 Vbeta primers together with 13 Jbeta primers. Profiling relied on immunoSEQ multiplex PCR, and the TCRdb table lists in-frame clones only, not all of them. This sample has fewer than 250,000 clones, with about 81% found just once. V lost 1 base, J lost 0 bases, and 9 bases lay in between. The germline CDR1 and CDR2 sequences are SGHRS and YFSETQ. The CDR3 contains 15 residues. About this clone: Its target is not known.

Study-wide findings and caveats: A link between a missense DCLRE1C variant and TCR beta V- and J-gene trimming emerged from a later analysis.

The chain recombines TRBV5-1 with TRBJ2-3, with unresolved D. Sequenced input: PBMCs. The TCR was taken from a man aged 35-49 years in good health and CMV-seropositive. Here the CDR3 reads CASSLSSTSTDTQYF. CDR3 bases: TGCGCCAGCAGCTTGAGCTCTACTAGCACAGATACGCAGTATTTT.